This T cell receptor beta chain was observed in a study of PD-L1 blockade in urothelial cancer. Study context: Beginning in the mid-2010s, patients received atezolizumab, given as 1,200 mg intravenously every 3 weeks.

Germline V CDR1 and CDR2: KGHSH, LQKENI. Trimming pared 4 bases from V and 9 bases from J, leaving 34 bases between. This CDR3 has 20 residues. As regards this clone: Its antigen is unidentified.

General study findings and limits: Sub-median blood TCR clonality before treatment predicted longer survival.

Time point: pretreatment peripheral blood. Locally advanced or metastatic urothelial carcinoma was present in patients. Each patient supplied 1 to 8 pretreatment and on-treatment samples. The data were produced by immunoSEQ multiplex PCR, yet TCRdb's version contains in-frame clones alone and is incomplete. The sample has almost 90,000 clones, around 84% seen once. The material was PBMCs, obtained around atezolizumab (anti-PD-L1) treatment. The V call is TRBV18, the J call TRBJ2-1; maybe TRBD2 (6 bases). This receptor was obtained from a man aged 55-75 years with urothelial cancer. CDR3 protein: CASSRREGPVRDSARREQFF. The CDR3 region has the DNA TGTGCCAGCTCACGACGTGAGGGCCCAGTGCGGGATTCAGCAAGGCGTGAGCAGTTCTTC. The full variable domain, rest sourced from reference TRBV18 and TRBJ2-1, is NAGVMQNPRHLVRRRGQEARLRCSPMKGHSHVYWYRQLPEEGLKFMVYLQKENIIDESGMPKERFSAEFPKEGPSILRIQQVVRGDSAAYFCASSRREGPVRDSARREQFFGPGTRLTVL.